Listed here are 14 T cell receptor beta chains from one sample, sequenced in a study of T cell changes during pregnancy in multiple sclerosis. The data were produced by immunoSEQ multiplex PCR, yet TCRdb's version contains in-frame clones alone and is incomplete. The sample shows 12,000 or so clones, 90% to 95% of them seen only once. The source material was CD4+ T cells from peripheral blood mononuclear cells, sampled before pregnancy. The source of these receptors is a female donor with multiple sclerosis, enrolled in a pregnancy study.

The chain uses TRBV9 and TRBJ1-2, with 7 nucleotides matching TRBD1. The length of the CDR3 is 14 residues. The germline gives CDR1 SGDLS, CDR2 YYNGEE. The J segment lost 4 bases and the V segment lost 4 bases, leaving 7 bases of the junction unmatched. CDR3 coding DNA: TGTGCCAGCAGCCGATTGGACAGGCTCTATGGCTACACCTTC. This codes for CASSRLDRLYGYTF.

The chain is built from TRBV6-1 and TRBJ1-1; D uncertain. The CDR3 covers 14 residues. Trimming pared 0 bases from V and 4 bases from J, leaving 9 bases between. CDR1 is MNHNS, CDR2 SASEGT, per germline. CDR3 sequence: CASSEAGSSTEAFF. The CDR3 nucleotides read TGTGCCAGCAGTGAAGCAGGGAGCAGCACTGAAGCTTTCTTT.

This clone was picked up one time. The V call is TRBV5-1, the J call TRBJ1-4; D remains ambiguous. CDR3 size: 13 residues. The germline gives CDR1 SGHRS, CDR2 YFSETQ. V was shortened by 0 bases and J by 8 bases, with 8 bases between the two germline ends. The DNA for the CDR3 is TGCGCCAGCAGCTTGGTGCGGGGAGAAAAACTGTTTTTT. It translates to CASSLVRGEKLFF.

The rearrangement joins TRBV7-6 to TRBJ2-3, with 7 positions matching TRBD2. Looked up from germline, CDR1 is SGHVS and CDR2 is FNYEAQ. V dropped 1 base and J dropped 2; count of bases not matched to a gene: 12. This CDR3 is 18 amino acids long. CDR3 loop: CASSLEGGTTRFTDTQYF. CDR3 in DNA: TGTGCCAGCAGCTTAGAGGGAGGGACCACACGCTTCACAGATACGCAGTATTTT.

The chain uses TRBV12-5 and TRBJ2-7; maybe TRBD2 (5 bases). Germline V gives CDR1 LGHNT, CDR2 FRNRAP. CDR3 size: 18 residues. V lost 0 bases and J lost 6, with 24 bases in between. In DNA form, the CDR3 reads TGTGCTAGTGGTTTGGTAACCTTGGTAGCCCCAGCGGAAGCCGAGCAGTACTTC. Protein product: CASGLVTLVAPAEAEQYF.

The CDR3 bases are TGTGCCTGGAGTGAGGGAGGGCCGGGGTATAATTCACCCCTCCACTTT. Translating gives CAWSEGGPGYNSPLHF. V gene TRBV30 combines with J gene TRBJ1-6; D is undetermined. The V and J ends lost 1 base and 4 bases respectively, with 14 bases between them. Germline V gene data show CDR1 as GTSNPN and CDR2 as SVGIG (reference sequence). The CDR3 loop spans 16 amino acids.

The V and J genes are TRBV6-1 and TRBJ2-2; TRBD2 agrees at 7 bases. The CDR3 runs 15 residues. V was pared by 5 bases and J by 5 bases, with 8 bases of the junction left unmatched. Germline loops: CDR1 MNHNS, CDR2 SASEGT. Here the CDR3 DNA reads TGTGCCAGCAGTCCCCGGGGGGTTCGAACCGGGGAGCTGTTTTTT. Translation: CASSPRGVRTGELFF.

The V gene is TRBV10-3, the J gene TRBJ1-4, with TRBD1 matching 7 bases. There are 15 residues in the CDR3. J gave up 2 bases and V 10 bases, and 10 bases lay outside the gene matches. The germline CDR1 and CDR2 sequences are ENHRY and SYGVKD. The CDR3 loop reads CATQTGQSTNEKLFF. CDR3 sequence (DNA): TGTGCCACCCAGACAGGGCAGTCGACTAATGAAAAACTGTTTTTT.

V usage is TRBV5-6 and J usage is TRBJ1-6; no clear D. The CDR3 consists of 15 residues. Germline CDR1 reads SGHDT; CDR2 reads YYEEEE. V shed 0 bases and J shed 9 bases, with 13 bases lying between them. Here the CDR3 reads CASSLVTGFTSPLHF. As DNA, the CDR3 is TGTGCCAGCAGCTTGGTCACTGGTTTTACTTCACCCCTCCACTTT.

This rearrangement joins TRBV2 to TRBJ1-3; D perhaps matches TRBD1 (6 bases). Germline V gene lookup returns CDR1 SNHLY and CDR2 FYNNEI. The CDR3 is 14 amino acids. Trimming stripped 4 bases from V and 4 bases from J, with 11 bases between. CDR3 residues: CASSVGRGGNTIYF. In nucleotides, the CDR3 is TGTGCCAGCAGTGTTGGCAGGGGAGGAAACACCATATATTTT. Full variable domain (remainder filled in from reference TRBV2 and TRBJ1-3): EPEVTQTPSHQVTQMGQEVILRCVPISNHLYFYWYRQILGQKVEFLVSFYNNEISEKSEIFDDQFSVERPDGSNFTLKIRSTKLEDSAMYFCASSVGRGGNTIYFGEGSWLTVV.

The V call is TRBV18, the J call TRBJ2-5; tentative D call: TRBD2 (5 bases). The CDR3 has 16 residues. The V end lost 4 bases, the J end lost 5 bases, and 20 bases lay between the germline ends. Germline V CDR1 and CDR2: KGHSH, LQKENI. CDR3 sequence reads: CASSRATDGIRETQYF. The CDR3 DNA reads TGTGCCAGCTCACGGGCCACTGACGGGATTAGGGAGACCCAGTACTTC.

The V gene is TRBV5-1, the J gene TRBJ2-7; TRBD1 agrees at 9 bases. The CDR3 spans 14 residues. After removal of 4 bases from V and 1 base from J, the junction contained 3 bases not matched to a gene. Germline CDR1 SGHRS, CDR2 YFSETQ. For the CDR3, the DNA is TGCGCCAGCAGCCGGGGACAGGGATCCTACGAGCAGTACTTC. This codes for CASSRGQGSYEQYF.

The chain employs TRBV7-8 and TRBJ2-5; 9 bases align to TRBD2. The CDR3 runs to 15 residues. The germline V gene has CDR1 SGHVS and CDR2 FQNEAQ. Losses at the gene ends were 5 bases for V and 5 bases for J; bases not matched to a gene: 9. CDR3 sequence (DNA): TGTGCCAGCAGCAGAGATAGCGGGGGTGGTGAGACCCAGTACTTC. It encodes CASSRDSGGGETQYF.

DNA of the CDR3: TGTGCCAGCAGCCCGGGACACCGGACCGGGGAGCTGTTTTTT. Amino acids: CASSPGHRTGELFF. The chain is built from TRBV5-8 and TRBJ2-2, with D perhaps matching TRBD1 (6 bases). Germline V CDR1 and CDR2: SGHTS, YDEGEE. Trimming removed 4 bases at V and 5 bases at J, with 12 bases between. The CDR3 consists of 14 residues.